The 7 T cell receptor beta chains below come from one sample, sequenced in a study of blood T cell repertoires in COVID-19. The table came from immunoSEQ multiplex PCR; TCRdb's copy has only in-frame clones and leaves some out. Of 300,000 or so clones in the sample, around 87% are singletons; the top ten hold 1.3%. Sequencing was performed on peripheral blood. These receptors originate from a man between 65 and 85 years old with acute or convalescent COVID-19.

The chain links TRBV28 to TRBJ2-2; maybe TRBD1 (6 bases). V shed 6 bases and J shed 1 base, with 9 bases lying between them. This CDR3 is built from 14 residues. Germline V gives CDR1 MDHEN, CDR2 SYDVKM. The CDR3 protein is CASRPQGNTGELFF. The CDR3 bases are TGTGCCAGCAGACCACAGGGGAACACCGGGGAGCTGTTTTTT.

The V and J genes are TRBV2 and TRBJ1-5; 8 positions match TRBD1. The CDR3 consists of 16 residues. Trimming removed 6 bases from V and 7 bases from J; junction bases left unmatched: 14. Per germline, CDR1 SNHLY and CDR2 FYNNEI. In nucleotides, the CDR3 is TGTGCCAGCAGAGCTCCCGGGACAGGCTCGGGACAGCCCCAGCATTTT. Protein: CASRAPGTGSGQPQHF.

In its sample, this clone was seen once. Written as DNA, the CDR3 is TGTGCCAGCAGTTTAACGGGTACCGAGCAGTACTTC. Its protein is CASSLTGTEQYF. This rearrangement joins TRBV28 to TRBJ2-7; no definite D call. Trimming removed 2 bases from V and 6 bases from J, with 8 bases in between. This CDR3 has 12 residues. The germline V gene encodes CDR1 MDHEN and CDR2 SYDVKM.

Only a few counts were recorded for this clone. The J gene is TRBJ2-7, the V gene TRBV7-2, with unresolved D. Germline V CDR1 and CDR2: SGHTA, FQGNSA. The length of the CDR3 is 14 residues. Trimming took off 1 base at V and 3 bases at J, with 10 bases between the two ends. The CDR3 spells CASSLGLVDYEQYF. As DNA, the CDR3 is TGTGCCAGCAGCTTAGGCCTAGTCGACTACGAGCAGTACTTC.

The V gene is TRBV14, the J gene TRBJ1-2; TRBD1 matches 8 bases. The germline gives CDR1 SGHDN, CDR2 FVKESK. CDR3 length equals 16 residues. The J segment lost 4 bases and the V segment lost 0 bases, leaving 7 bases of the junction unmatched. The CDR3 sequence is CASSQDLGTGAYGYTF. In DNA, the CDR3 is TGTGCCAGCAGCCAAGATTTGGGGACAGGAGCCTATGGCTACACCTTC. Full variable domain (outside the CDR3, taken from reference TRBV14 and TRBJ1-2): EAGVTQFPSHSVIEKGQTVTLRCDPISGHDNLYWYRRVMGKEIKFLLHFVKESKQDESGMPNNRFLAERTGGTYSTLKVQPAELEDSGVYFCASSQDLGTGAYGYTFGSGTRLTVV.

V gene TRBV18 combines with J gene TRBJ2-1; D is unresolved. CDR1 and CDR2 from the germline V gene are KGHSH and LQKENI. The CDR3 contains 14 residues. V was cut by 4 bases and J by 4 bases, with 11 bases left in between. CDR3 region: CASSQTTSYNEQFF. In DNA, the CDR3 is TGTGCCAGCTCACAAACAACCTCATACAATGAGCAGTTCTTC.

This clone occurred a few times. The chain has TRBV5-4 and TRBJ2-1; 10 nucleotides match TRBD2. Germline V gene data show CDR1 as SGHNT and CDR2 as YYREEE (reference sequence). Unmatched junction bases numbered 16, after V lost 0 bases and J lost 10 bases. The CDR3 consists of 18 residues. The CDR3 coding sequence is TGTGCCAGCAGCTTGGGCGGAGGACTAGCGGTATCTCATCGGGAGCAGTTCTTC. This encodes CASSLGGGLAVSHREQFF.